The TCR beta chain described here comes from a study of technical replicates of blood from a few donors. Sequenced by immunoSEQ multiplex PCR; TCRdb stores in-frame clones only, minus some. The sample records around 80,000 clones, about nine tenths being singletons. Germline values: CDR1 MNHNS, CDR2 SASEGT. This CDR3 has 13 residues. The V end was cut by 1 base, the J end by 5 bases, with 6 bases between. The TCR originated in a human donor in good health. V and J are TRBV6-1 and TRBJ1-5; tentative D call: TRBD1 (5 bases). Sequencing input: T cells isolated from PBMCs. The DNA of the CDR3 is TGTGCCAGCAGTGAAGAAGGGGATCAGCCCCAGCATTTT. It is translated as CASSEEGDQPQHF.